One and the same sample provided the 26 T cell receptor beta chains below, sequenced in a study of T-cell reconstitution after alpha-beta-depleted transplantation in children. Unique molecular identifiers featured in how the TCRbeta library was prepared. In TCRdb, the PCR reads were re-called with MiXCR into one record per CDR3 protein. The sample contains 540,000 or so distinct CDR3 sequences, more than 20% of which appear only once. This specimen consisted of PBMCs, mostly from graft donor cells, obtained 360 days after TCRalphabeta/CD19-depleted stem cell transplant. These receptors originate from a boy less than two years old who had a stem cell transplant for acute myeloid leukemia, so the T cells may come from the graft donor.

Many counts were recorded for this clonotype. CDR3: CASSLGPLLPSYEQYV. The DNA for the CDR3 is TGTGCCAGCAGCTTGGGTCCCCTCTTGCCCTCCTACGAGCAGTACGTC. This rearrangement joins TRBV5-5 to TRBJ2-7, with D unclear. From germline, CDR1 is SGHKS and CDR2 YYEKEE (reference sequence). This CDR3 is built from 16 residues. The ends were cut back, 0 bases at V and 0 bases at J, with 13 bases in the middle.

There are a few counts of this clonotype. The gene calls are TRBV6-1 and TRBJ1-2, with D possibly TRBD1 on 5 matching bases. In germline, CDR1 is MNHNS, CDR2 SASEGT. Between the trimmed V and J ends, which lost 9 bases and 3 bases, there was a span of 14 bases. The CDR3 runs 13 residues. CDR3: CARKQDSDYGYTF. CDR3 in DNA: TGTGCCAGAAAACAAGACAGTGACTATGGCTACACCTTC.

This clonotype was recorded many times. The J gene is TRBJ1-4, the V gene TRBV6-5; unclear D gene. V was clipped by 4 bases and J by 13 bases, with 16 bases between them. There are 13 residues in the CDR3. Germline V gives CDR1 MNHEY, CDR2 SVGAGI. CDR3 nucleotide sequence: TGTGCCAGCAGTTTCCCGGGTGGAGATGGACTGTTTTTT. Translating gives CASSFPGGDGLFF.

The table lists this clonotype with many counts. The chain uses TRBV6-2 or TRBV6-3 and TRBJ1-1; D call uncertain. Germline V gene lookup returns CDR1 MNHEY and CDR2 SVGEGT. The CDR3 spans 11 residues. Trimming took 8 bases from V and 0 from J, leaving 4 bases between them. CDR3 region: CASGMNTEAFF. DNA for the CDR3: TGTGCCAGCGGGATGAACACTGAAGCTTTCTTT.

This chain joins TRBV4-3 and TRBJ2-1, with D unresolved. The V end lost 1 base, the J end lost 4 bases, and 14 bases lay between the germline ends. The CDR3 is made up of 16 amino acids. In germline, CDR1 is LGHNA, CDR2 YSLEER. The CDR3 DNA reads TGCGCCAGCAGCCAAGGGGTATCTAACGCATACAATGAGCAGTTCTTC. The encoded protein is CASSQGVSNAYNEQFF.

This clonotype came up many times. The chain links TRBV29-1 to TRBJ1-3; D is undetermined. There are 13 residues in the CDR3. Germline V lookup: CDR1 SQVTM, CDR2 ANQGSEA. Trimming removed 4 bases at V and 7 bases at J, with 14 bases between. DNA of the CDR3: TGCAGCGTTGGGGTTGGTCGGTGGAACACCATATATTTT. It is translated as CSVGVGRWNTIYF.

At least ten counts were recorded for this clonotype. The chain carries TRBV28 and TRBJ2-3, with TRBD2 matching 9 bases. V dropped 2 bases and J dropped 3; count of bases not matched to a gene: 3. This CDR3 contains 15 residues. Germline CDR1 MDHEN, CDR2 SYDVKM. The CDR3 spells CASSLPGLATDTQYF. In DNA form, the CDR3 reads TGTGCCAGCAGTTTACCGGGACTAGCAACAGATACGCAGTATTTT.

This clonotype was detected only once. The rearrangement links TRBV10-3 to TRBJ2-1, with TRBD2 matching over 14 bases. Losses at the gene ends were 10 bases for V and 6 bases for J; bases not matched to a gene: 5. CDR1 is ENHRY and CDR2 is SYGVKD in the germline V gene. The CDR3 spans 14 residues. The CDR3 nucleotides are TGTGCCACCCTGACTAGCGGGGGGGCCAATGAGCAGTTCTTC. It is translated as CATLTSGGANEQFF.

The table lists this clonotype with a few counts. The rearrangement joins TRBV28 to TRBJ2-3; 7 bases match TRBD1. Per germline, CDR1 MDHEN and CDR2 SYDVKM. The length of the CDR3 is 14 residues. V gave up 3 bases and J gave up 4 bases; unmatched junction bases: 4. This CDR3 reads CASSFPTGADTQYF. The CDR3 region has the DNA TGTGCCAGCAGTTTTCCTACAGGGGCAGATACGCAGTATTTT.

In this sample, this clonotype turned up a few times. The chain recombines TRBV12-3 or TRBV12-4 with TRBJ1-4, with a tentative D call TRBD1 (6 bases). The CDR3 loop spans 15 amino acids. Trimming removed 4 bases from V and 0 bases from J, with 9 bases in between. The CDR3 bases are TGTGCCAGCAGTTGGTGGACAGCAACTAATGAAAAACTGTTTTTT. This translates into CASSWWTATNEKLFF.

In its sample, this clonotype was seen many times. J is TRBJ2-7 and V is TRBV12-3 or TRBV12-4; TRBD2 is a possible D gene (5 bases). The germline V and J ends were trimmed by 4 bases and 6 bases, with 13 bases remaining between them. The CDR3 has 13 residues. CDR3 bases: TGTGCCAGCAGTTCCCTCCGGGGTGGCGAGCAGTACTTC. This sequence encodes CASSSLRGGEQYF.

This clonotype was seen repeatedly, ten times or more. V usage is TRBV5-1 and J usage is TRBJ2-2; tentative D call: TRBD2 (6 bases). This CDR3 spans 17 amino acids. Trimming shortened V by 5 bases and J by 1 base, and 18 bases separated the two germline ends. The germline V gene encodes CDR1 SGHRS and CDR2 YFSETQ. The CDR3 coding sequence is TGCGCCAGCAGTCCCCAAGCGCGGGGAGGGAACACCGGGGAGCTGTTTTTT. It specifies CASSPQARGGNTGELFF.

This clonotype was seen repeatedly, ten times or more. Here the CDR3 reads CASSSETYEQYF. CDR3 coding DNA: TGTGCCAGCAGCTCGGAAACCTACGAGCAGTACTTC. This chain joins TRBV7-9 and TRBJ2-7, with unresolved D. In germline, CDR1 is SEHNR, CDR2 FQNEAQ (reference sequence). Trimming took off 4 bases at V and 2 bases at J, with 6 bases between the two ends. CDR3 size: 12 residues. Together with reference TRBV7-9 and TRBJ2-7, the CDR3 gives the full variable domain: DTGVSQNPRHKITKRGQNVTFRCDPISEHNRLYWYRQTLGQGPEFLTYFQNEAQLEKSRLLSDRFSAERPKGSFSTLEIQRTEQGDSAMYLCASSSETYEQYFGPGTRLTVT.

The chain recombines TRBV27 with TRBJ2-1, with a tentative D call TRBD2 (7 bases). The CDR3 spans 12 residues. Germline V lookup: CDR1 MNHEY, CDR2 SMNVEV (reference sequence). The V end lost 5 bases, the J end lost 10 bases, and 12 bases lay between the germline ends. CDR3 DNA: TGTGCCAGCAGTACCCCGGGGGGCGAGCAGTTCTTC. Translating gives CASSTPGGEQFF.

This clonotype was detected a few times. The chain couples TRBV28 to TRBJ2-2; D may be TRBD1 (6 bases). This CDR3 is 17 amino acids long. Looked up from germline, CDR1 is MDHEN and CDR2 is SYDVKM. V dropped 4 bases and J dropped 1 base, with 16 bases sitting between them. The CDR3 coding sequence is TGTGCCAGCAGTTACCCCTCCGGACAGAGGAACACCGGGGAGCTGTTTTTT. The encoded protein is CASSYPSGQRNTGELFF.

The rearrangement joins TRBV20-1 to TRBJ1-1; D is perhaps TRBD1 (6 bases). Germline CDR1 is DFQATT and CDR2 is SNEGSKA (reference sequence). Trimming pared 1 base from V and 0 bases from J, leaving 9 bases between. This CDR3 region has 14 residues. CDR3 sequence: CSARGTAVNTEAFF. The CDR3 DNA sequence: TGCAGTGCTAGAGGGACAGCGGTGAACACTGAAGCTTTCTTT.

The V and J genes are TRBV20-1 and TRBJ2-7; 11 positions match TRBD2. Germline CDR1 and CDR2: DFQATT and SNEGSKA (reference sequence). The CDR3 spans 14 residues. Trimming removed 6 bases from V and 0 bases from J; junction bases left unmatched: 4. In DNA form, the CDR3 reads TGCAGTGCGAAGACTAGCGGGGTCTCCTACGAGCAGTACTTC. Translation gives CSAKTSGVSYEQYF.

The chain couples TRBV12-3 or TRBV12-4 to TRBJ2-7; D is perhaps TRBD1 or TRBD2 (5 bases each). Trimming removed 6 bases from V and 5 bases from J, with 11 bases in between. The CDR3 covers 12 residues. The CDR3 here is CASSLGPDEQYF. For the CDR3, the DNA is TGTGCCAGCAGCCTGGGACCGGACGAGCAGTACTTC.

This rearrangement joins TRBV4-3 to TRBJ2-1, with D tentatively TRBD2 (5 bases). The CDR3 is 16 amino acids. Trimming cost V 0 bases and J 10 bases, with 19 bases left between them. Germline loops: CDR1 LGHNA, CDR2 YSLEER. CDR3 loop: CASSQDSGVIRREQFF. CDR3 DNA: TGCGCCAGCAGCCAAGATAGTGGAGTCATCCGGAGGGAGCAGTTCTTC.

This clonotype occurred many times. The chain uses TRBV20-1 and TRBJ2-3, with TRBD2 matching 10 bases. The CDR3 covers 17 residues. V dropped 0 bases and J dropped 0; count of bases not matched to a gene: 6. Germline CDR1 and CDR2: DFQATT and SNEGSKA (reference sequence). CDR3 loop: CSARDPRTSGSTDTQYF. The CDR3 DNA is TGCAGTGCTAGAGATCCAAGGACTAGCGGCAGCACAGATACGCAGTATTTT.

This clonotype was recorded many times. The chain links TRBV19 to TRBJ2-1, with 7 bases fitting TRBD2. The CDR3 is made up of 15 amino acids. V lost 5 bases and J lost 0; bases outside the gene matches: 4. The V gene's germline CDR1 is LNHDA and CDR2 SQIVND (reference sequence). The DNA of the CDR3 is TGTGCCAGTAGTGTTGCGGGGGACTCCTACAATGAGCAGTTCTTC. It specifies CASSVAGDSYNEQFF.

The chain carries TRBV30 and TRBJ1-1, with unresolved D. The CDR3 has 12 amino acids. The V end was cut by 4 bases, the J end by 4 bases, with 10 bases between. Per the germline V gene, CDR1 is GTSNPN and CDR2 is SVGIG (reference sequence). CDR3: CAWTPGFTEAFF. The DNA for the CDR3 is TGTGCCTGGACGCCGGGGTTCACTGAAGCTTTCTTT.

This clonotype came up a few times. V gene TRBV9 combines with J gene TRBJ1-1; D possibly corresponds to TRBD1 (6 bases). Germline lookup yields CDR1 SGDLS and CDR2 YYNGEE. V dropped 0 bases and J dropped 4 bases, with 19 bases sitting between them. The CDR3 is made up of 17 amino acids. The CDR3 loop reads CASSVAAGGGAGTEAFF. Written as DNA, the CDR3 is TGTGCCAGCAGCGTAGCTGCGGGGGGCGGTGCGGGCACTGAAGCTTTCTTT.

This clonotype was detected ten times or more. The chain employs TRBV20-1 and TRBJ1-5; D gene ambiguous. Germline loops: CDR1 DFQATT, CDR2 SNEGSKA (reference sequence). The CDR3 covers 13 residues. V shed 2 bases and J shed 6 bases, with 11 bases lying between them. The CDR3 nucleotides read TGCAGTGCTAGAAGGCCGGAAGGTCAGCCCCAGCATTTT. This gives the protein CSARRPEGQPQHF.

The chain couples TRBV11-2 to TRBJ2-1; D remains unclear. The V end lost 3 bases, the J end lost 3 bases, and 15 bases lay between the germline ends. This CDR3 is built from 16 residues. CDR1 and CDR2 from the germline V gene are SGHAT and FQNNGV. This CDR3 reads CASSLGTVLNYNEQFF. CDR3 sequence (DNA): TGTGCCAGCAGCTTGGGAACAGTGCTGAACTACAATGAGCAGTTCTTC.

The chain has TRBV18 and TRBJ2-2; 8 positions match TRBD1. V was pared by 6 bases and J by 4 bases, with 10 bases of the junction left unmatched. This CDR3 has 16 amino acids. Germline loops: CDR1 KGHSH, CDR2 LQKENI. DNA for the CDR3: TGTGCCAGCTCTGCTGACGGACAGGGAGGCACCGGGGAGCTGTTTTTT. Its protein product is CASSADGQGGTGELFF.